One sample yielded the 25 T cell receptor beta chains listed below, sequenced in a study of technical replicates of blood from several donors (dated by TCRdb to about 2017). The library was built by means of the immunoSEQ multiplex PCR assay. TCRdb stores this immuneACCESS table with in-frame sequences only. Part of the clones is absent; in the studies checked, under half of the shortfall reflects unresolved V genes, and no reason is known for the rest. The sample has tens of thousands of clones on record, about nine tenths of them singletons. The ten largest clones capture roughly 0.27% of the sample. Sample: T cells isolated from PBMCs. The receptors originated from a human donor in good health.

This sequence joins TRBV6-5 and TRBJ1-1; TRBD1 matches at 8 bases. The CDR3 extends over 15 amino acids. The V segment lost 5 bases and the J segment 5 bases; nucleotides outside the gene matches: 10. The germline V gene has CDR1 MNHEY and CDR2 SVGAGI. The CDR3 DNA sequence: TGTGCCAGCAGTCTATCGGGACAGGCGGGGACTGAAGCTTTCTTT. This codes for CASSLSGQAGTEAFF.

V and J are TRBV6-6 and TRBJ1-3; D is uncertain. CDR3 length: 14 residues. V lost 4 bases and J lost 0, with 7 bases in between. The germline V gene encodes CDR1 MNHNY and CDR2 SVGAGI (reference sequence). CDR3 protein: CASSFGASGNTIYF. The CDR3 bases are TGTGCCAGCAGTTTCGGTGCCTCTGGAAACACCATATATTTT.

The gene calls are TRBV18 and TRBJ1-3, with D possibly being TRBD1 (5 bases). V shed 2 bases and J shed 5 bases, with 10 bases lying between them. CDR1 KGHSH and CDR2 LQKENI come from the germline V gene. The CDR3 has 14 amino acids. CDR3 residues: CASSPTGERNTIYF. DNA of the CDR3: TGTGCCAGCTCACCAACAGGAGAAAGAAACACCATATATTTT. Variable domain in full (rest from reference TRBV18 and TRBJ1-3): NAGVMQNPRHLVRRRGQEARLRCSPMKGHSHVYWYRQLPEEGLKFMVYLQKENIIDESGMPKERFSAEFPKEGPSILRIQQVVRGDSAAYFCASSPTGERNTIYFGEGSWLTVV.

This sequence joins TRBV29-1 and TRBJ2-7; 11 bases are a match to TRBD2. Per the germline V gene, CDR1 is SQVTM and CDR2 is ANQGSEA. The V segment lost 6 bases and the J segment 2 bases; nucleotides outside the gene matches: 6. The CDR3 loop spans 14 amino acids. CDR3 sequence: CSVGSGRATYEQYF. CDR3 in DNA: TGCAGCGTCGGTAGCGGGAGGGCCACCTACGAGCAGTACTTC.

This chain joins TRBV7-3 and TRBJ2-2, with D maybe TRBD1 (5 bases). Between the trimmed V and J ends, which lost 2 bases and 5 bases, there was a span of 9 bases. Germline CDR1 and CDR2: SGHTA and FQGTGA. There are 14 residues in the CDR3. CDR3 amino acids: CASSLQGSTGELFF. CDR3 coding DNA: TGTGCCAGCAGCTTACAGGGTTCGACCGGGGAGCTGTTTTTT. Filled out from reference TRBV7-3 and TRBJ2-2, the complete variable domain reads GAGVSQTPSNKVTEKGKYVELRCDPISGHTALYWYRQSLGQGPEFLIYFQGTGAADDSGLPNDRFFAVRPEGSVSTLKIQRTERGDSAVYLCASSLQGSTGELFFGEGSRLTVL.

This chain links TRBV10-3 with TRBJ2-5; 9 bases match TRBD1. J lost 1 base, V lost 3 bases, and 6 bases had no gene match. The CDR3 has 16 amino acids. Germline assignment: CDR1 ENHRY and CDR2 SYGVKD. The CDR3 DNA follows: TGTGCCATCAGTGAATTTTTACAGGGGGCCCAAGAGACCCAGTACTTC. It specifies CAISEFLQGAQETQYF.

The CDR3 here is CASSQVGGRTDTQYF. As DNA, the CDR3 is TGCGCCAGCAGCCAAGTCGGCGGGAGAACAGATACGCAGTATTTT. The chain recombines TRBV4-1 with TRBJ2-3; 7 positions match TRBD2. Germline V CDR1 and CDR2: MGHRA, YSYEKL. The CDR3 length is 15 residues. V shed 1 base, J shed 3 bases, and the junction held 4 bases outside the gene matches.

The CDR3 here is CASSYSTNRANSPLHF. The CDR3 region has the DNA TGTGCCAGCAGTTACTCGACGAACAGGGCCAATTCACCCCTCCACTTT. The chain carries TRBV6-6 and TRBJ1-6; D perhaps matches TRBD1 (6 bases). Germline lookup yields CDR1 MNHNY and CDR2 SVGAGI (reference sequence). With 0 bases removed from V and 7 bases from J, the gap between germline ends came to 13 bases. CDR3 length: 16 amino acids.

The chain couples TRBV19 to TRBJ2-7; maybe TRBD1 (5 bases). Trimming pared 10 bases from V and 1 base from J, leaving 17 bases between. The V gene's germline CDR1 is LNHDA and CDR2 SQIVND (reference sequence). This CDR3 spans 14 amino acids. The DNA of the CDR3 is TGTGCCACCGCTCAGGGTTCCCCTTCCTACGAGCAGTACTTC. Amino acid sequence: CATAQGSPSYEQYF.

The gene calls are TRBV7-7 and TRBJ2-2; tentatively, D is TRBD2 (5 bases). The CDR3 runs 14 residues. Germline V lookup: CDR1 SSHAT, CDR2 FNYEAQ (reference sequence). V lost 4 bases to trimming and J lost 5 bases, with 11 bases between them. In DNA form, the CDR3 reads TGTGCCAGCAGCTCGGACTCCTATACCGGGGAGCTGTTTTTT. Its protein product is CASSSDSYTGELFF.

The J gene is TRBJ1-1, the V gene TRBV27; D unresolved. The germline gives CDR1 MNHEY, CDR2 SMNVEV (reference sequence). V was shortened by 1 base and J by 0 bases, with 6 bases between the two germline ends. There are 14 residues in the CDR3. This chain's CDR3 is CASSLYSLNTEAFF. CDR3 in DNA: TGTGCCAGCAGTTTATACAGTTTGAACACTGAAGCTTTCTTT.

The V call is TRBV29-1, the J call TRBJ2-7, with a possible D match to TRBD2 (5 bases). The germline gives CDR1 SQVTM, CDR2 ANQGSEA. The CDR3 length is 14 residues. The germline V and J ends were trimmed by 1 base and 3 bases, with 13 bases remaining between them. The CDR3 nucleotides are TGCAGCGTTGAAGCGGGGAGAAAGGGCTACGAGCAGTACTTC. Translating gives CSVEAGRKGYEQYF.

The rearrangement uses TRBV10-3 and TRBJ1-1; D is ambiguous. Germline V lookup: CDR1 ENHRY, CDR2 SYGVKD. V lost 6 bases and J lost 0, with 8 bases in between. The CDR3 has 13 residues. In DNA, the CDR3 is TGTGCCATCAGGGTTGGCCTGAACACTGAAGCTTTCTTT. This gives the protein CAIRVGLNTEAFF.

The chain is built from TRBV2 and TRBJ1-2, with 8 bases aligning to TRBD1. The CDR3 covers 14 residues. Germline lookup yields CDR1 SNHLY and CDR2 FYNNEI. V lost 8 bases, J lost 8 bases, and 13 bases stayed unmatched. The CDR3 loop reads CASVSGTGYLGYTF. The CDR3 nucleotides are TGTGCCAGCGTATCCGGGACAGGTTATTTGGGCTACACCTTC.

CDR3 sequence: CASSEMQGLFGYTF. The CDR3 DNA reads TGTGCCAGCAGTGAAATGCAGGGGCTTTTTGGCTACACCTTC. The chain has TRBV2 and TRBJ1-2; a possible D gene is TRBD1 (6 bases). The V gene lost 2 bases and the J gene lost 7 bases, with 14 bases spanning the gap. The germline gives CDR1 SNHLY, CDR2 FYNNEI. This CDR3 region has 14 residues.

The J gene is TRBJ1-1, the V gene TRBV2, with D maybe TRBD1 (6 bases). The CDR3 contains 11 residues. The germline V gene encodes CDR1 SNHLY and CDR2 FYNNEI. Between the trimmed V and J ends, which lost 5 bases and 8 bases, there was a span of 9 bases. CDR3 in amino acids: CASSMDREAFF. DNA for the CDR3: TGTGCCAGCAGTATGGACAGAGAAGCTTTCTTT.

The genes are TRBV5-8 and TRBJ1-1; D call uncertain. The CDR3 contains 13 residues. Germline-derived CDR1 and CDR2 are SGHTS and YDEGEE. Between the trimmed V and J ends, which lost 2 bases and 1 base, there was a span of 6 bases. CDR3 nucleotide sequence: TGTGCCAGCAGCTTTTTCGGGAACACTGAAGCTTTCTTT. This translates into CASSFFGNTEAFF.

The chain uses TRBV5-4 and TRBJ1-2, with D maybe TRBD1 (6 bases). The CDR3 spans 16 residues. The V gene lost 4 bases and the J gene lost 1 base, with 17 bases spanning the gap. Germline V gives CDR1 SGHNT, CDR2 YYREEE (reference sequence). The CDR3 sequence: CASSHLTGHHNYGYTF. As DNA, the CDR3 is TGTGCCAGCAGCCACTTGACAGGTCATCATAACTATGGCTACACCTTC.

This rearrangement joins TRBV10-2 to TRBJ2-5; weak D call: TRBD2 (5 bases). There are 14 residues in the CDR3. Germline loops: CDR1 WSHSY, CDR2 SAAADI. V was cut by 7 bases and J by 2 bases, with 14 bases left in between. The CDR3 coding sequence is TGCGCCAGCAAGAGCGGAGCGTCTCAAGAGACCCAGTACTTC. Its protein product is CASKSGASQETQYF.

The V and J genes are TRBV15 and TRBJ1-4; unclear D gene. The CDR3 consists of 14 residues. The V and J ends lost 5 bases and 5 bases respectively, with 12 bases between them. CDR1 and CDR2 (germline): LNHNV, YYDKDF (reference sequence). The CDR3 loop reads CATSDRQENEKLFF. The CDR3 DNA reads as TGTGCCACCAGCGACCGACAAGAGAATGAAAAACTGTTTTTT.

The chain couples TRBV7-2 to TRBJ2-1, with TRBD2 identical over 9 bases. This CDR3 contains 17 residues. Germline V gene sequence: CDR1 SGHTA, CDR2 FQGNSA. Unmatched junction bases numbered 12, after V lost 5 bases and J lost 4 bases. The CDR3 bases are TGTGCCAGCAGCAAGGGAGTAGCGGGAGCGGAGTACAATGAGCAGTTCTTC. It specifies CASSKGVAGAEYNEQFF.

The chain combines TRBV10-1 with TRBJ2-1, with TRBD2 identical over 13 bases. CDR3 length: 15 residues. Per the germline V gene, CDR1 is WNHNN and CDR2 is SYGVQD (reference sequence). Unmatched junction bases numbered 2, after V lost 2 bases and J lost 7 bases. CDR3 DNA: TGCGCCAGCAGTGAGCCGGGACTAGCGGGAAATGAGCAGTTCTTC. It encodes CASSEPGLAGNEQFF.

The CDR3 here is CASSVRGETEAFF. For the CDR3, the DNA is TGTGCCAGCAGCGTCCGGGGGGAGACTGAAGCTTTCTTT. The J gene is TRBJ1-1, the V gene TRBV9; D possibly corresponds to TRBD1 (5 bases). V was clipped by 2 bases and J by 5 bases, with 10 bases between them. Germline V gives CDR1 SGDLS, CDR2 YYNGEE. The CDR3 length is 13 residues.

This chain links TRBV5-4 with TRBJ2-5, with 9 bases fitting TRBD2. Germline CDR1 SGHNT, CDR2 YYREEE (reference sequence). CDR3 length equals 15 residues. V lost 2 bases to trimming and J lost 5 bases; unmatched junction nucleotides: 7. The CDR3 protein is CASSFDSGRGETQYF. The CDR3 bases are TGTGCCAGCAGCTTTGATAGCGGGAGAGGGGAGACCCAGTACTTC.

V gene TRBV7-9 combines with J gene TRBJ2-3; no clear D gene. The germline CDR1 and CDR2 sequences are SEHNR and FQNEAQ (reference sequence). The CDR3 length is 14 residues. Between the trimmed V and J ends, which lost 3 bases and 1 base, there was a span of 8 bases. DNA of the CDR3: TGTGCCAGCAGCTTCTTGGGCGGCACAGATACGCAGTATTTT. Residues: CASSFLGGTDTQYF.